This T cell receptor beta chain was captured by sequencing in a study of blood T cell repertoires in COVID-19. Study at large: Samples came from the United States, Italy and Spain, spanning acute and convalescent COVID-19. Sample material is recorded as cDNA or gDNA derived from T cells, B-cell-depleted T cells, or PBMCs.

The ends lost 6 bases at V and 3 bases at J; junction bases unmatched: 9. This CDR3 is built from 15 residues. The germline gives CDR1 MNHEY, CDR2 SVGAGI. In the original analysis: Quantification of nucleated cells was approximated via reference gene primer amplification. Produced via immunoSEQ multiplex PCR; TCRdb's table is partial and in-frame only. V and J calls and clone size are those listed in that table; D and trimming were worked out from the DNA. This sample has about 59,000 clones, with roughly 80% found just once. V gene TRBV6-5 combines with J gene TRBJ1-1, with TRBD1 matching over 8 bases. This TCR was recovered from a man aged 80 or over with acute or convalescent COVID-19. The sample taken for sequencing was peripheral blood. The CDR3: CASRRTGLGDTEAFF. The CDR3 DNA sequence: TGTGCCAGCAGAAGGACAGGGTTGGGGGACACTGAAGCTTTCTTT.